This TCR beta chain comes out of a study of regulatory T cells in long-lasting Graves disease. HTBI primers from iRepertoire and Arm-PCR of CDR3 regions yielded the TCR beta libraries. TCRdb redid the calling of the multiplex PCR reads with MiXCR, one entry per CDR3 protein. The data hold about 450,000 distinct CDR3 sequences, with 11% to 15% observed a single time. CDR3 length equals 17 residues. The V gene's germline CDR1 is LGHDT and CDR2 YNNKEL (reference sequence). Unmatched junction bases numbered 11, after V lost 0 bases and J lost 4 bases. Time point noted: newly diagnosed GD, antithyroid drugs for less than 3 months. Making the TCR library involved RNA that had been extracted from PBMCs. Separately, the same data were catalogued under a study of T cells in Graves' hyperthyroidism and ophthalmopathy.

The receptor was derived from a woman aged 50 to 60 with Graves disease. The chain has TRBV3-1 and TRBJ2-5; 7 nucleotides line up with TRBD2. The sample in question was peripheral blood mononuclear cells (PBMCs), obtained at new diagnosis, from a patient treated with antithyroid drugs. The CDR3 reads CASSQEVGGMGTETQYF. The CDR3 nucleotides read TGTGCCAGCAGCCAAGAGGTGGGGGGGATGGGCACAGAGACCCAGTACTTC.